These 2 T cell receptor beta chains originate from one sample sequenced in a study of shared clonotypes between healthy human individuals. Assay: immunoSEQ multiplex PCR; the TCRdb copy retains only in-frame clones and omits some. The table lists roughly 1,500,000 clones, 95% to 99% of them singletons, with about 0.45% in the top ten. The sequencing sample was made of naive CD4+ T cells sorted from blood. The sample's subset: CD45RA+ positively selected. The source of these receptors is a man between 25 and 39 years old in good health.

Notes on this clone: Other DNA sequences in the same sample also yield this CDR3. The rearrangement uses TRBV7-9 and TRBJ2-2; no firm D call. Trimming pared 1 base from V and 4 bases from J, leaving 7 bases between. Looked up from germline, CDR1 is SEHNR and CDR2 is FQNEAQ (reference sequence). The CDR3 runs 14 residues. The CDR3 here is CASSLVGSTGELFF. Written as DNA, the CDR3 is TGTGCCAGCAGCTTAGTGGGTAGCACCGGGGAGCTGTTTTTT.

The chain is built from TRBV18 and TRBJ2-7, with D possibly matching TRBD1 (6 bases). Per the germline V gene, CDR1 is KGHSH and CDR2 is LQKENI. The V and J ends lost 3 bases and 5 bases respectively, with 14 bases between them. The CDR3 is made up of 14 amino acids. This CDR3 reads CASSPLTGFDEQYF. CDR3 DNA: TGTGCCAGCTCACCCCTAACAGGGTTCGACGAGCAGTACTTC.